What follows are 11 T cell receptor beta chains derived from one specimen sequenced in a study of technical replicates of blood from several donors. Data came from immunoSEQ multiplex PCR; TCRdb stores just in-frame clones and leaves some out. The data hold 50,000 to 55,000 clones, with roughly 84% observed a single time. The sample consisted of PBMCs. All receptors come from a human donor in good health. Some clones in this sample may be carry-over from other donors' samples.

The rearrangement links TRBV15 to TRBJ1-2; no clear D gene. V lost 1 base to trimming and J lost 2 bases, with 8 bases between them. The V gene's germline CDR1 is LNHNV and CDR2 YYDKDF (reference sequence). The CDR3 length is 14 residues. The CDR3 spells CATSRGLSNYGYTF. In DNA, the CDR3 is TGTGCCACCAGCAGAGGTCTCTCGAACTATGGCTACACCTTC.

The rearrangement uses TRBV5-1 and TRBJ1-2; 9 nucleotides line up with TRBD1. V trimming: 5 bases; J trimming: 8 bases; junction bases outside the gene matches: 19. Germline V gives CDR1 SGHRS, CDR2 YFSETQ. The CDR3 consists of 17 residues. CDR3 sequence reads: CASRVNPSGTGTNGYTF. The CDR3 DNA is TGCGCCAGCAGAGTGAACCCCTCCGGGACAGGGACGAACGGCTACACCTTC.

The chain uses TRBV4-3 and TRBJ1-1, with a tentative D call TRBD1 (5 bases). CDR1 is LGHNA and CDR2 is YSLEER in the germline V gene. The CDR3 spans 15 residues. The V end lost 3 bases, the J end lost 4 bases, and 15 bases lay between the germline ends. The CDR3 here is CASSQGTSWSTEAFF. The CDR3 DNA follows: TGCGCCAGCAGCCAGGGGACTTCCTGGAGCACTGAAGCTTTCTTT.

The chain links TRBV7-3 to TRBJ2-6; D perhaps matches TRBD1 (6 bases). The CDR3 is 17 residues long. Per germline, CDR1 SGHTA and CDR2 FQGTGA. V was shortened by 8 bases and J by 0 bases, with 17 bases between the two germline ends. CDR3 sequence: CASSDRPRISGANVLTF. The CDR3 bases are TGTGCCAGCTCCGACAGGCCCCGAATCTCTGGGGCCAACGTCCTGACTTTC.

V gene TRBV6-5 combines with J gene TRBJ2-7; 7 bases agree with TRBD2. The trim removed 2 bases at V and 2 bases at J, leaving 0 bases unmatched. There are 13 residues in the CDR3. Germline CDR1 MNHEY, CDR2 SVGAGI. Here the CDR3 reads CASSYRGAYEQYF. CDR3 coding DNA: TGTGCCAGCAGTTACCGGGGGGCCTACGAGCAGTACTTC.

This chain joins TRBV6-5 and TRBJ2-7; 11 nucleotides agree with TRBD1. The V and J ends lost 0 bases and 6 bases, in that order; junction bases with no gene match: 7. Per germline, CDR1 MNHEY and CDR2 SVGAGI. The CDR3 length is 16 residues. This CDR3 reads CASSYSIGTGGSEQYF. CDR3 DNA sequence: TGTGCCAGCAGTTACTCCATCGGGACAGGGGGTTCCGAGCAGTACTTC.

This chain joins TRBV5-5 and TRBJ2-7, with D perhaps TRBD1 (6 bases). Trimming left V 0 bases short and J 3 bases short, with 13 bases between. CDR1 and CDR2 from the germline V gene are SGHKS and YYEKEE (reference sequence). This CDR3 region has 15 residues. CDR3 protein: CASSLVPGQSYEQYF. The CDR3 nucleotides read TGTGCCAGCAGCTTGGTCCCAGGACAGAGCTACGAGCAGTACTTC. The full variable domain, completed using reference TRBV5-5 and TRBJ2-7, is DAGVTQSPTHLIKTRGQQVTLRCSPISGHKSVSWYQQVLGQGPQFIFQYYEKEERGRGNFPDRFSARQFPNYSSELNVNALLLGDSALYLCASSLVPGQSYEQYFGPGTRLTVT.

This chain links TRBV11-1 with TRBJ2-5, with D maybe TRBD1 (6 bases). Germline values: CDR1 SGHAT, CDR2 FQDESV (reference sequence). The CDR3 runs 14 residues. The ends were cut back, 2 bases at V and 2 bases at J, with 9 bases in the middle. CDR3 coding DNA: TGTGCCAGCAGCTTACTACAGGGACAAGAGACCCAGTACTTC. It yields the protein CASSLLQGQETQYF.

This clone was detected a few times. The V gene is TRBV19, the J gene TRBJ2-7; D may be TRBD2 (6 bases). The CDR3 is made up of 15 amino acids. Germline CDR1 reads LNHDA; CDR2 reads SQIVND (reference sequence). V was pared by 5 bases and J by 2 bases, with 16 bases between. The DNA of the CDR3 is TGTGCCAGTAGTCAATCGGGACTCAGAGCCTACGAGCAGTACTTC. This sequence encodes CASSQSGLRAYEQYF.

The genes are TRBV5-5 and TRBJ1-5; possible D gene TRBD1, 6 bases. Germline V gene data show CDR1 as SGHKS and CDR2 as YYEKEE (reference sequence). The CDR3 is 15 amino acids. Trimming left V 1 base short and J 3 bases short, with 11 bases between. The CDR3 loop is CASSLTDRPNQPQHF. Written as DNA, the CDR3 is TGTGCCAGCAGCTTGACGGACAGACCCAATCAGCCCCAGCATTTT.

J is TRBJ2-5 and V is TRBV11-3, with 8 bases fitting TRBD1. The CDR3 length is 14 residues. From germline, CDR1 is SGHNT and CDR2 YENEEA. V trimming: 5 bases; J trimming: 3 bases; junction bases outside the gene matches: 5. CDR3 sequence reads: CASSRQGREETQYF. CDR3 DNA: TGTGCCAGCAGCAGACAGGGGCGAGAAGAGACCCAGTACTTC.